Listed below are T cell receptor beta chains from one sample, sequenced in a study of CXCR3-negative and CXCR3-positive naive CD8 T cells. TCRdb reprocessed the 5' RACE reads, with one entry per CDR3 protein and no DNA. The specimen's table records 90,000 to 150,000 distinct CDR3 sequences. The sequenced sample was naive CXCR3+ CD8+ T cells from blood. These receptors originate from a human donor in good health. Some clones in this sample may be carry-over from other donors' samples. Both conserved end residues are part of each CDR3. Each record gives: V gene, J gene, CDR3 protein.

>TRBV6-5|TRBJ2-7
CASATRGHSYEQYF
>TRBV6-2/TRBV6-3|TRBJ2-2
CASSYSPMTENTGELFF
>TRBV5-6|TRBJ1-1
CASSLEAGRAEAFF
>TRBV12-3/TRBV12-4|TRBJ2-1
CASSFLLAETIEQFF
>TRBV19|TRBJ2-1
CASSIGQGVGNEQFF
>TRBV7-6|TRBJ2-7
CASSLLVNSYEQYF
>TRBV6-5|TRBJ1-5
CASSYSKWQPQHF
>TRBV6-5|TRBJ2-1
CASSYTAGGINEQFF
>TRBV15|TRBJ2-1
CATSRDRTSLDEQFF
>TRBV4-2|TRBJ2-1
CASSQVPGGNEQFF
>TRBV7-2|TRBJ1-6
CASSLGGTPLHF
>TRBV5-6|TRBJ2-1
CASSLVMGYNNEQFF
>TRBV15|TRBJ2-7
CATSRDSVLGGGAYEQYF
>TRBV3-1|TRBJ2-3
CASSQLPGLAATDTQYF
>TRBV28|TRBJ1-4
CASSLTGATNEKLFF
>TRBV7-3|TRBJ2-2
CASSPWTSGGAGELFF
>TRBV20-1|TRBJ2-1
CSAPTLASGAYNEQFF
>TRBV5-1|TRBJ2-7
CASSLTEFRVGAFYEQYF
>TRBV7-8|TRBJ2-2
CASSLTAGNPRTGELFF
>TRBV25-1|TRBJ2-1
CAGGLSYNEQFF
>TRBV4-3|TRBJ2-1
CASSQEFGGYNEQFF
>TRBV7-9|TRBJ2-7
CASSQNSAPNTYEQYF